These 16 T cell receptor beta chains came from one sample sequenced in a study of blood T cell repertoires in COVID-19. Assay used: immunoSEQ multiplex PCR; TCRdb lists only in-frame clones, some missing. The table has 190,000 or so clones, 80% to 90% seen once. Sequencing was performed on peripheral blood. These TCRs come from a man in his forties or fifties with active or convalescent COVID-19.

This chain joins TRBV30 and TRBJ1-2; a weak D match, TRBD1 (6 bases). V was shortened by 1 base and J by 7 bases, with 7 bases between the two germline ends. The CDR3 sequence is 11 residues long. From germline, CDR1 is GTSNPN and CDR2 SVGIG (reference sequence). DNA for the CDR3: TGTGCCTGGAGTGGGGGGCTTGGCTACACCTTC. Translated: CAWSGGLGYTF.

This sequence joins TRBV4-2 and TRBJ2-4; maybe TRBD2 (7 bases). Trimming stripped 0 bases from V and 2 bases from J, with 14 bases between. The CDR3 is 17 residues long. The V gene's germline CDR1 is LGHNA and CDR2 YNFKEQ. CDR3 loop: CASSQDPSGGPKNIQYF. The CDR3 DNA reads as TGTGCCAGCAGCCAAGACCCCTCGGGGGGCCCCAAAAACATTCAGTACTTC.

V gene TRBV6-5 combines with J gene TRBJ1-6; 7 positions match TRBD1. CDR1 and CDR2 from the germline V gene are MNHEY and SVGAGI. The length of the CDR3 is 15 residues. The V segment lost 2 bases and the J segment 7 bases; nucleotides outside the gene matches: 5. CDR3 DNA: TGTGCCAGCAGTTACGAAGGGGGCGGGAATTCACCCCTCCACTTT. This gives the protein CASSYEGGGNSPLHF.

This chain connects TRBV20-1 to TRBJ1-1; a weak D match, TRBD1 (5 bases). This CDR3 has 12 residues. Trimming removed 3 bases at V and 7 bases at J, with 12 bases between. The V gene's germline CDR1 is DFQATT and CDR2 SNEGSKA (reference sequence). The CDR3 bases are TGCAGTGCTAGTCCGCAGGGAATTGAAGCTTTCTTT. It specifies CSASPQGIEAFF.

This clone was observed a single time. The chain has TRBV19 and TRBJ2-2; TRBD2 matches at 13 bases. V shed 5 bases, J shed 0 bases, and the junction held 12 bases outside the gene matches. The CDR3 runs 20 residues. Germline CDR1 reads LNHDA; CDR2 reads SQIVND (reference sequence). CDR3 sequence: CASSPYPTSGGFANTGELFF. CDR3 coding DNA: TGTGCCAGTAGTCCCTACCCGACTAGCGGGGGGTTCGCGAACACCGGGGAGCTGTTTTTT.

CDR3 sequence reads: CASSFLETDTQYF. Written as DNA, the CDR3 is TGTGCCAGCAGTTTTTTAGAAACAGATACGCAGTATTTT. V and J are TRBV12-3 or TRBV12-4 and TRBJ2-3; D remains ambiguous. The CDR3 is made up of 13 amino acids. Trimming pared 3 bases from V and 3 bases from J, leaving 7 bases between.

In this sample, this clone turned up a few times. This chain uses TRBV7-6 with TRBJ2-2; possible D gene TRBD2, 5 bases. Germline V gene data show CDR1 as SGHVS and CDR2 as FNYEAQ. This CDR3 is built from 15 residues. Trimming pared 1 base from V and 7 bases from J, leaving 13 bases between. The CDR3 here is CASSLESSLVGELFF. DNA for the CDR3: TGTGCCAGCAGCTTAGAGTCTAGCTTGGTCGGGGAGCTGTTTTTT.

This rearrangement joins TRBV5-1 to TRBJ1-6; D not resolved. The CDR3 runs to 15 residues. Germline V gene data show CDR1 as SGHRS and CDR2 as YFSETQ. Trimming pared 3 bases from V and 15 bases from J, leaving 22 bases between. The chain's CDR3 is CASSSLDRGGVHLHF. CDR3 DNA sequence: TGCGCCAGCAGCTCCCTGGATCGCGGCGGGGTTCACCTCCACTTT.

The chain couples TRBV20-1 to TRBJ1-2, with 7 bases aligning to TRBD1. Germline-derived CDR1 and CDR2 are DFQATT and SNEGSKA (reference sequence). The CDR3 consists of 10 residues. V was clipped by 6 bases and J by 6 bases; unmatched bases: 1. CDR3 protein: CSAQGNGYTF. The CDR3 DNA follows: TGCAGTGCACAGGGGAATGGCTACACCTTC.

The CDR3 bases are TGTGCCAGCAGCTTGGGACTAACAGGGGCTACTGAAGCTTTCTTT. Residues: CASSLGLTGATEAFF. The J gene is TRBJ1-1, the V gene TRBV5-4; 7 bases are a match to TRBD1. The V gene end was trimmed by 0 bases and the J gene end by 5 bases; junction bases not matched to a gene: 7. Germline V CDR1 and CDR2: SGHNT, YYREEE (reference sequence). The CDR3 extends over 15 amino acids.

On this clone: The identical CDR3 is also encoded by other nucleotide sequences in the sample. The chain combines TRBV4-3 with TRBJ2-7; tentatively, D is TRBD1 (6 bases). Germline V lookup: CDR1 LGHNA, CDR2 YSLEER. The CDR3 has 13 amino acids. Trimming stripped 0 bases from V and 3 bases from J, with 6 bases between. CDR3 loop: CASSQDRGYEQYF. CDR3 sequence (DNA): TGCGCCAGCAGCCAAGACAGGGGCTACGAGCAGTACTTC.

CDR3 protein: CASSVDSRSSYEQYF. Written as DNA, the CDR3 is TGCGCCAGCAGCGTAGACAGCAGATCCTCCTACGAGCAGTACTTC. The chain carries TRBV5-1 and TRBJ2-7, with D perhaps TRBD1 (5 bases). CDR3 length: 15 residues. V was pared by 4 bases and J by 0 bases, with 14 bases between. Germline V lookup: CDR1 SGHRS, CDR2 YFSETQ.

This clone was detected once. The genes are TRBV5-6 and TRBJ2-3; 12 positions agree with TRBD2. The CDR3 is made up of 16 amino acids. V gave up 4 bases and J gave up 5 bases; unmatched junction bases: 8. Per germline, CDR1 SGHDT and CDR2 YYEEEE. CDR3 in DNA: TGTGCCAGCAGCAAGCTAGCGGGGGGGCCTTTAGATACGCAGTATTTT. Translating it yields CASSKLAGGPLDTQYF.

The V and J genes are TRBV6-1 and TRBJ1-2, with 7 bases aligning to TRBD1. CDR1 and CDR2 from the germline V gene are MNHNS and SASEGT. The junction had 15 bases not matched to a gene; V was cut back by 3 bases and J by 5 bases. The CDR3 spans 17 residues. This CDR3 reads CASSEWDSEKGQYGYTF. The DNA of the CDR3 is TGTGCCAGCAGTGAGTGGGACAGCGAAAAAGGACAGTATGGCTACACCTTC.

The chain recombines TRBV7-9 with TRBJ2-2; D ambiguous. V dropped 3 bases and J dropped 4 bases, with 6 bases sitting between them. The germline CDR1 and CDR2 sequences are SEHNR and FQNEAQ (reference sequence). This CDR3 spans 13 amino acids. The CDR3 bases are TGTGCCAGCAGCTTGTCCATCACCGGGGAGCTGTTTTTT. Protein: CASSLSITGELFF.

The genes are TRBV6-5 and TRBJ1-2; TRBD1 matches 9 bases. CDR3 size: 14 residues. The germline V gene has CDR1 MNHEY and CDR2 SVGAGI. V lost 5 bases and J lost 2; bases outside the gene matches: 3. CDR3 DNA: TGTGCCAGCAGTCGGACAGGGGACAACTATGGCTACACCTTC. Its protein is CASSRTGDNYGYTF.